The clone carrying this T cell receptor beta chain was seen ten or more times. Its antigen is unknown. Each cDNA molecule carried a unique molecular identifier. In TCRdb, the 5' RACE reads were re-called with MiXCR into one record per CDR3 protein. The data contain about 64,000 distinct CDR3 sequences, about an eighth of them singletons. The CDR3 has 16 amino acids. V was pared by 0 bases and J by 5 bases, with 14 bases between. Germline lookup yields CDR1 DFQATT and CDR2 SNEGSKA (reference sequence). The sample is drawn from a study of early T cells in non-severe SARS-CoV-2 infection. The wider study: With bulk RNA from unsorted whole blood as input, sequencing yielded unpaired chains. Study-level points and caveats: VDJdb matching skewed toward anti-spike CD8 responses, missing private and CD4 specificities.

The chain carries TRBV20-1 and TRBJ1-6, with D unclear. Material for sequencing was whole blood. The clonotype comes from an adult who was a healthcare worker with PCR-confirmed SARS-CoV-2 infection or an uninfected control (not recorded which). CDR3 in DNA: TGCAGTGCTAGAGATCTCTTATACCTGAATAATTCACCCCTCCACTTT. Protein sequence: CSARDLLYLNNSPLHF.